Listed below are T cell receptor beta chains from one sample, sequenced in a study of T cell responses to AZD1222 COVID-19 vaccine. Sequencing was performed with immunoSEQ multiplex PCR; in TCRdb, only in-frame clones are kept and a portion is missing. The table records fewer than 90,000 clones, about nine tenths of them present only once. The sequencing here drew on peripheral blood, taken on day 0 of AZD1222 vaccination. The source is an adult in good health. Both conserved end residues are part of each CDR3. A D gene is named only where the DNA matches it firmly. Some rows mark clone size as missing; the rest say once, few, many or name a class of expanded clone.

D	V	J	size	CDR3	DNA
-	TRBV6-4	TRBJ2-7	few	CASSDSGSYEQYF	TGTGCCAGCAGTGACTCCGGCAGCTACGAGCAGTACTTC
-	TRBV14	TRBJ1-2	-	CASSQEHLRTNYGYTF	TGTGCCAGCAGCCAAGAACACCTGAGAACTAACTATGGCTACACCTTC
-	TRBV30	TRBJ1-5	-	CAWRGGQPQHF	TGTGCCTGGAGGGGGGGTCAGCCCCAGCATTTT
-	TRBV24-1	TRBJ2-2	-	CATSVSGGTGELFF	TGTGCCACCAGTGTCTCCGGAGGGACCGGGGAGCTGTTTTTT
-	TRBV25-1	TRBJ1-2	-	CASSEWQLNYGYTF	TGTGCCAGCAGTGAATGGCAGCTAAACTATGGCTACACCTTC
TRBD2	TRBV5-1	TRBJ2-7	-	CASSLGAGGPNPYEQYF	TGCGCCAGCAGCTTAGGGGCGGGAGGACCTAACCCTTACGAGCAGTACTTC
-	TRBV5-1	TRBJ2-1	-	CASSLRTNRANEQFF	TGCGCCAGCAGCTTGCGCACAAACAGGGCCAATGAGCAGTTCTTC
-	TRBV10-3	TRBJ2-7	-	CAIRDPGLEQYF	TGTGCCATCAGGGACCCGGGTCTCGAGCAGTACTTC
-	TRBV11-3	TRBJ2-5	-	CASSTRETQYF	TGTGCCAGCAGTACCCGAGAGACCCAGTACTTC
TRBD1	TRBV27	TRBJ1-6	few	CASSATGDRNSPLHF	TGTGCCAGCAGCGCAACGGGGGACAGGAATTCACCCCTCCACTTT
TRBD2	TRBV29-1	TRBJ2-7	-	CSVEGLGTSGDYEQYF	TGCAGCGTTGAAGGCCTCGGGACTAGCGGCGATTACGAGCAGTACTTC
-	TRBV5-1	TRBJ2-7	-	CASSLEGPRTSYEQYF	TGCGCCAGCAGCTTGGAAGGACCGAGGACCTCCTACGAGCAGTACTTC
TRBD1	TRBV2	TRBJ1-5	-	CASSGTGQQPQHF	TGTGCCAGCAGTGGGACAGGGCAGCAGCCCCAGCATTTT
-	TRBV10-3	TRBJ2-7	-	CAISVGKGDEQYF	TGTGCCATCAGTGTCGGGAAGGGAGACGAGCAGTACTTC
-	TRBV7-3	TRBJ1-3	-	CASSPGPQAGNTIYF	TGTGCCAGCAGCCCCGGGCCACAAGCCGGAAACACCATATATTTT
-	TRBV9	TRBJ2-5	-	CASSVGSGTTVETQYF	TGTGCCAGCAGCGTAGGTAGCGGAACGACCGTGGAGACCCAGTACTTC
-	TRBV10-3	TRBJ1-5	-	CAISESAGGRGRNQPQHF	TGTGCCATCAGTGAGTCGGCCGGGGGCAGGGGTCGCAATCAGCCCCAGCATTTT
-	TRBV4-2	TRBJ2-1	-	CASSQGRTSLAGGQFF	TGTGCCAGCAGCCAAGGCAGAACTAGCCTGGCTGGGGGGCAGTTCTTC
-	TRBV9	TRBJ1-1	-	CASSVDGGTEAFF	TGTGCCAGCAGCGTAGACGGGGGCACTGAAGCTTTCTTT
-	TRBV7-2	TRBJ2-3	-	CASSRIKGGTDTQYF	TGTGCCAGCAGCCGTATTAAAGGGGGAACAGATACGCAGTATTTT
TRBD2	TRBV9	TRBJ2-5	few	CASSVGLAGGETQYF	TGTGCCAGCAGCGTGGGACTAGCGGGAGGAGAGACCCAGTACTTC
TRBD1	TRBV7-2	TRBJ1-5	-	CASSPEGTGRSNQPQHF	TGTGCCAGCAGCCCCGAGGGGACAGGGAGGAGCAATCAGCCCCAGCATTTT
TRBD2	TRBV30	TRBJ2-2	-	CAWTHGLAGGAGELFF	TGTGCCTGGACCCACGGACTAGCGGGAGGGGCCGGGGAGCTGTTTTTT
-	TRBV7-9	TRBJ1-1	-	CASSPRELMNTEAFF	TGTGCCAGCAGCCCAAGGGAGCTCATGAACACTGAAGCTTTCTTT
-	TRBV15	TRBJ1-2	many	CANLPPSNYGYTF	TGTGCCAACCTTCCCCCATCTAACTATGGCTACACCTTC
-	TRBV9	TRBJ2-4	-	CASSAKIAKNIQYF	TGTGCCAGCAGCGCAAAGATAGCCAAAAACATTCAGTACTTC